The 31 T cell receptor beta chains presented below share a single source sample, sequenced in a study of blood T cell repertoires in COVID-19. Clones were sequenced by immunoSEQ multiplex PCR, and TCRdb holds only the in-frame ones, with some missing. The repertoire holds approximately 72,000 clones, with 75% to 90% as singletons. The sequencing sample was made of peripheral blood. The receptors shown here come from a woman aged 80 or over with acute or convalescent COVID-19.

The genes are TRBV4-2 and TRBJ2-5; 9 nucleotides match TRBD2. The CDR3 consists of 17 residues. Per the germline V gene, CDR1 is LGHNA and CDR2 is YNFKEQ. V dropped 1 base and J dropped 0; count of bases not matched to a gene: 6. The CDR3 loop reads CASSQGASGAYQETQYF. The CDR3 coding sequence is TGTGCCAGCAGCCAAGGGGCTAGCGGGGCCTACCAAGAGACCCAGTACTTC.

The chain joins TRBV9 to TRBJ1-5, with a weak D call TRBD1 (5 bases). V lost 1 base to trimming and J lost 7 bases, with 12 bases between them. The CDR3 runs to 14 residues. Germline V gives CDR1 SGDLS, CDR2 YYNGEE. CDR3 nucleotides: TGTGCCAGCAGCGTATCAGGGATGGGACAGCCCCAGCATTTT. Translation: CASSVSGMGQPQHF.

J is TRBJ2-7 and V is TRBV15; 8 bases match TRBD2. The CDR3 covers 14 residues. The V segment lost 6 bases and the J segment 4 bases; nucleotides outside the gene matches: 8. Germline V gene data show CDR1 as LNHNV and CDR2 as YYDKDF (reference sequence). The CDR3 region is CATSSGAARYEQYF. DNA of the CDR3: TGTGCCACCAGTAGCGGGGCTGCCCGTTACGAGCAGTACTTC.

The chain is built from TRBV2 and TRBJ2-3; perhaps TRBD2 as D (5 bases). V lost 10 bases and J lost 5, with 10 bases in between. The CDR3 consists of 11 residues. CDR1 and CDR2 (germline): SNHLY, FYNNEI. CDR3 residues: CAIPRGDTQYF. DNA of the CDR3: TGTGCCATCCCCCGGGGAGATACGCAGTATTTT.

The chain joins TRBV14 to TRBJ1-1; D is ambiguous. CDR1 and CDR2 (germline): SGHDN, FVKESK. This CDR3 region has 14 residues. Trimming shortened V by 1 base and J by 5 bases, and 11 bases separated the two germline ends. The CDR3 loop reads CASSQVPGRTEAFF. CDR3 nucleotides: TGTGCCAGCAGCCAAGTGCCGGGGAGGACTGAAGCTTTCTTT.

The chain carries TRBV5-8 and TRBJ2-3, with D maybe TRBD2 (6 bases). The germline CDR1 and CDR2 sequences are SGHTS and YDEGEE. The V end lost 2 bases, the J end lost 2 bases, and 9 bases lay between the germline ends. The CDR3 totals 14 residues. This chain's CDR3 is CASSFGTLTDTQYF. The CDR3 nucleotides read TGTGCCAGCAGCTTTGGGACTCTCACAGATACGCAGTATTTT.

The V call is TRBV19, the J call TRBJ2-1; possible D gene TRBD1, 6 bases. The CDR3 runs to 14 residues. Germline V gene lookup returns CDR1 LNHDA and CDR2 SQIVND (reference sequence). V was pared by 4 bases and J by 10 bases, with 17 bases between. CDR3 protein: CASSNVGAMVEQFF. CDR3 nucleotide sequence: TGTGCCAGTAGTAACGTGGGGGCAATGGTGGAGCAGTTCTTC.

V gene TRBV9 combines with J gene TRBJ2-5, with TRBD2 matching over 8 bases. This CDR3 is 15 amino acids long. The V gene's germline CDR1 is SGDLS and CDR2 YYNGEE. With 2 bases clipped from V and 4 bases from J, the junction kept 7 bases outside the gene matches. The CDR3 DNA reads TGTGCCAGCAGCGTTGCGGGGGGCTCGGTAGAGACCCAGTACTTC. It yields the protein CASSVAGGSVETQYF.

The genes are TRBV5-1 and TRBJ2-1; D not resolved. V lost 0 bases, J lost 6 bases, and 7 bases lay in between. The CDR3 extends over 13 amino acids. The germline V gene encodes CDR1 SGHRS and CDR2 YFSETQ. The CDR3 sequence is CASSLVLTNEQFF. In nucleotides, the CDR3 is TGCGCCAGCAGCTTGGTCCTAACCAATGAGCAGTTCTTC.

The chain links TRBV25-1 to TRBJ2-5, with D possibly being TRBD1 (7 bases). V shed 6 bases and J shed 2 bases, with 16 bases lying between them. CDR1 MGHDK and CDR2 SYGVNS come from the germline V gene. The CDR3 totals 15 residues. CDR3 nucleotides: TGTGCCAGCAGCCCCCCAGGGGGAGGACAAGAGACCCAGTACTTC. Amino acid sequence: CASSPPGGGQETQYF.

The rearrangement joins TRBV5-5 to TRBJ2-3; 9 bases map to TRBD1. CDR3 length: 15 residues. The V and J ends lost 4 bases and 2 bases, in that order; junction bases with no gene match: 5. Germline V gene data show CDR1 as SGHKS and CDR2 as YYEKEE (reference sequence). This CDR3 reads CASSRTGATTDTQYF. CDR3 coding DNA: TGTGCCAGCAGCCGGACAGGGGCGACCACAGATACGCAGTATTTT.

The chain couples TRBV5-6 to TRBJ1-6; TRBD1 aligns across 9 bases. Germline lookup yields CDR1 SGHDT and CDR2 YYEEEE. V was clipped by 4 bases and J by 7 bases; unmatched bases: 6. This CDR3 comprises 15 residues. The CDR3 sequence: CASSLGTGQNSPLHF. Here the CDR3 DNA reads TGTGCCAGCAGCCTCGGGACAGGGCAAAATTCACCCCTCCACTTT.

The V gene is TRBV3-1 (or the pseudogene TRBV3-2), the J gene TRBJ2-7; TRBD1 matches 7 bases. Germline-derived CDR1 and CDR2 are LGHDT and YNNKEL (reference sequence). There are 19 residues in the CDR3. V was clipped by 1 base and J by 2 bases; unmatched bases: 17. CDR3 nucleotides: TGTGCCAGCAGCCAAGGACAGGGCCTAAGTACAAAATCAACCTACGAGCAGTACTTC. This encodes CASSQGQGLSTKSTYEQYF.

This chain uses TRBV10-3 with TRBJ2-5; 12 bases fit TRBD2. This CDR3 spans 15 amino acids. CDR1 is ENHRY, CDR2 SYGVKD, per germline. The trim removed 0 bases at V and 5 bases at J, leaving 1 base unmatched. The CDR3 protein is CAISESTSGSETQYF. CDR3 sequence (DNA): TGTGCCATCAGTGAGTCGACTAGCGGGAGTGAGACCCAGTACTTC.

This chain joins TRBV6-1 and TRBJ1-3, with D hard to call. The V end was cut by 1 base, the J end by 1 base, with 5 bases between. Germline CDR1 is MNHNS and CDR2 is SASEGT. The CDR3 extends over 14 amino acids. CDR3 residues: CASSEGGSGNTIYF. CDR3 coding DNA: TGTGCCAGCAGTGAAGGAGGATCTGGAAACACCATATATTTT.

This CDR3 reads CASSLAQGVEQFF. For the CDR3, the DNA is TGTGCCAGCAGCCTAGCGCAGGGTGTGGAGCAGTTCTTC. The V gene is TRBV11-2, the J gene TRBJ2-1, with D maybe TRBD2 (6 bases). V shed 5 bases and J shed 10 bases, with 15 bases lying between them. The length of the CDR3 is 13 residues. Germline V gene lookup returns CDR1 SGHAT and CDR2 FQNNGV.

This clone was observed a few times. V usage is TRBV18 and J usage is TRBJ2-2; 9 bases are a match to TRBD1. With 6 bases clipped from V and 5 bases from J, the junction kept 4 bases outside the gene matches. The CDR3 has 14 amino acids. Germline lookup yields CDR1 KGHSH and CDR2 LQKENI. The CDR3 protein is CASSLGQGTGELFF. The CDR3 DNA sequence: TGTGCCAGCTCGTTGGGACAGGGTACCGGGGAGCTGTTTTTT. Based on the CDR3 plus reference TRBV18 and TRBJ2-2, the full variable domain is NAGVMQNPRHLVRRRGQEARLRCSPMKGHSHVYWYRQLPEEGLKFMVYLQKENIIDESGMPKERFSAEFPKEGPSILRIQQVVRGDSAAYFCASSLGQGTGELFFGEGSRLTVL.

This clone has only a few counts. This chain connects TRBV7-8 to TRBJ2-5; 11 nucleotides match TRBD2. Germline assignment: CDR1 SGHVS and CDR2 FQNEAQ. Trimming removed 1 base from V and 5 bases from J; junction bases left unmatched: 3. The CDR3 length is 15 residues. The CDR3 is CASSLGLAGMETQYF. The CDR3 DNA sequence: TGTGCCAGCAGCTTAGGACTAGCGGGGATGGAGACCCAGTACTTC.

This chain connects TRBV5-1 to TRBJ1-2, with 9 positions matching TRBD1. J gave up 2 bases and V 4 bases, and 3 bases lay outside the gene matches. Germline CDR1 is SGHRS and CDR2 is YFSETQ. This CDR3 has 14 residues. The CDR3 is CASSPGQGNYGYTF. CDR3 DNA: TGCGCCAGCAGCCCCGGACAGGGGAACTATGGCTACACCTTC. Full variable domain (remainder filled in from reference TRBV5-1 and TRBJ1-2): KAGVTQTPRYLIKTRGQQVTLSCSPISGHRSVSWYQQTPGQGLQFLFEYFSETQRNKGNFPGRFSGRQFSNSRSEMNVSTLELGDSALYLCASSPGQGNYGYTFGSGTRLTVV.

This sequence joins TRBV19 and TRBJ1-2, with TRBD1 as a possible D gene (5 bases). V was shortened by 10 bases and J by 6 bases, with 18 bases between the two germline ends. CDR1 is LNHDA and CDR2 is SQIVND in the germline V gene (reference sequence). This CDR3 spans 13 amino acids. The DNA for the CDR3 is TGTGCCATACAGGCCCTTAGATGGGATGGCTACACCTTC. The encoded protein is CAIQALRWDGYTF.

This rearrangement joins TRBV5-1 to TRBJ2-7; 9 bases line up with TRBD2. The CDR3 has 13 amino acids. Germline V gene lookup returns CDR1 SGHRS and CDR2 YFSETQ. Trimming at V came to 7 bases and at J to 0 bases, leaving 2 bases not matched to a gene. The DNA for the CDR3 is TGCGCCAGCCAGCGGGAGGCCTCCTACGAGCAGTACTTC. Residues: CASQREASYEQYF.

This chain uses TRBV4-2 with TRBJ1-1; TRBD1 is a possible D gene (5 bases). Trimming cost V 4 bases and J 13 bases, with 13 bases left between them. CDR3 length equals 11 residues. Looked up from germline, CDR1 is LGHNA and CDR2 is YNFKEQ. This CDR3 is CASSLGALVFF. Here the CDR3 DNA reads TGTGCCAGCAGCCTTGGGGCTTTAGTTTTCTTT.

The gene calls are TRBV7-2 and TRBJ2-7; TRBD2 aligns across 9 bases. J lost 7 bases, V lost 3 bases, and 10 bases had no gene match. Per germline, CDR1 SGHTA and CDR2 FQGNSA. The CDR3 consists of 15 residues. The CDR3 nucleotides read TGTGCCAGCAGCTTGGGCGGGGTAGCGGGAGTGGAGCAGTACTTC. This translates into CASSLGGVAGVEQYF. Complete variable domain (other parts from reference TRBV7-2 and TRBJ2-7): GAGVSQSPSNKVTEKGKDVELRCDPISGHTALYWYRQSLGQGLEFLIYFQGNSAPDKSGLPSDRFSAERTGGSVSTLTIQRTQQEDSAVYLCASSLGGVAGVEQYFGPGTRLTVT.

The chain carries TRBV6-1 and TRBJ1-2; tentatively, D is TRBD1 (5 bases). The CDR3 extends over 15 amino acids. Per germline, CDR1 MNHNS and CDR2 SASEGT. V lost 3 bases to trimming and J lost 4 bases, with 15 bases between them. In nucleotides, the CDR3 is TGTGCCAGCAGTGACCCGTGGACGGGGGGCTATGGCTACACCTTC. This gives the protein CASSDPWTGGYGYTF.

In its sample, this clone was seen once. V and J are TRBV30 and TRBJ1-2, with a weak D call TRBD1 (6 bases). This CDR3 has 14 residues. Germline CDR1 is GTSNPN and CDR2 is SVGIG (reference sequence). The V end was cut by 1 base, the J end by 3 bases, with 12 bases between. The CDR3 DNA reads TGTGCCTGGAGTGGGGGGCCAGGGGACTATGGCTACACCTTC. Residues: CAWSGGPGDYGYTF.

Only a few counts were recorded for this clone. This chain uses TRBV5-5 with TRBJ1-2; 9 bases agree with TRBD1. The CDR3 totals 15 residues. The ends lost 0 bases at V and 2 bases at J; junction bases unmatched: 2. In germline, CDR1 is SGHKS, CDR2 YYEKEE (reference sequence). The CDR3 loop is CASSLEQGANYGYTF. The CDR3 DNA sequence: TGTGCCAGCAGCTTGGAACAGGGGGCGAACTATGGCTACACCTTC. Full variable domain (remainder filled in from reference TRBV5-5 and TRBJ1-2): DAGVTQSPTHLIKTRGQQVTLRCSPISGHKSVSWYQQVLGQGPQFIFQYYEKEERGRGNFPDRFSARQFPNYSSELNVNALLLGDSALYLCASSLEQGANYGYTFGSGTRLTVV.

The rearrangement links TRBV3-1 (or the pseudogene TRBV3-2) to TRBJ1-6; maybe TRBD1 (6 bases). Germline V gives CDR1 LGHDT, CDR2 YNNKEL (reference sequence). The CDR3 is 20 residues long. V shed 4 bases and J shed 0 bases, with 22 bases lying between them. The CDR3 nucleotides are TGTGCCAGCAGCCCAGGGGCCTCCGGGGCTTTAAGCTCCTATAATTCACCCCTCCACTTT. This gives the protein CASSPGASGALSSYNSPLHF.

The chain employs TRBV18 and TRBJ2-7; 7 positions match TRBD2. This CDR3 has 13 residues. CDR1 and CDR2 from the germline V gene are KGHSH and LQKENI. V lost 6 bases, J lost 6 bases, and 8 bases stayed unmatched. The CDR3 here is CASSPKGGGEQYF. CDR3 DNA sequence: TGTGCCAGCTCCCCTAAGGGCGGGGGCGAGCAGTACTTC.

The chain links TRBV19 to TRBJ1-6, with TRBD1 identical over 8 bases. Germline V gene lookup returns CDR1 LNHDA and CDR2 SQIVND (reference sequence). Trimming removed 6 bases from V and 0 bases from J; junction bases left unmatched: 4. The CDR3 runs 16 residues. The CDR3 sequence: CASREGTGSYNSPLHF. DNA of the CDR3: TGTGCCAGTAGAGAGGGGACAGGCTCCTATAATTCACCCCTCCACTTT.

The V gene is TRBV6-5, the J gene TRBJ1-3; TRBD1 aligns across 7 bases. This CDR3 has 13 residues. The V and J ends lost 6 bases and 4 bases, in that order; junction bases with no gene match: 3. CDR1 is MNHEY and CDR2 is SVGAGI in the germline V gene. The CDR3 region is CASSLQGGNTIYF. CDR3 bases: TGTGCCAGCAGCCTACAGGGGGGAAACACCATATATTTT.

The genes are TRBV2 and TRBJ2-2, with D possibly being TRBD2 (6 bases). From germline, CDR1 is SNHLY and CDR2 FYNNEI. CDR3 size: 15 residues. The V and J ends lost 1 base and 4 bases respectively, with 10 bases between them. CDR3 nucleotide sequence: TGTGCCAGCAGTGAAGGGAGGGGAAGCACCGGGGAGCTGTTTTTT. It yields the protein CASSEGRGSTGELFF. The complete variable domain, with remaining parts taken from reference TRBV2 and TRBJ2-2, reads EPEVTQTPSHQVTQMGQEVILRCVPISNHLYFYWYRQILGQKVEFLVSFYNNEISEKSEIFDDQFSVERPDGSNFTLKIRSTKLEDSAMYFCASSEGRGSTGELFFGEGSRLTVL.